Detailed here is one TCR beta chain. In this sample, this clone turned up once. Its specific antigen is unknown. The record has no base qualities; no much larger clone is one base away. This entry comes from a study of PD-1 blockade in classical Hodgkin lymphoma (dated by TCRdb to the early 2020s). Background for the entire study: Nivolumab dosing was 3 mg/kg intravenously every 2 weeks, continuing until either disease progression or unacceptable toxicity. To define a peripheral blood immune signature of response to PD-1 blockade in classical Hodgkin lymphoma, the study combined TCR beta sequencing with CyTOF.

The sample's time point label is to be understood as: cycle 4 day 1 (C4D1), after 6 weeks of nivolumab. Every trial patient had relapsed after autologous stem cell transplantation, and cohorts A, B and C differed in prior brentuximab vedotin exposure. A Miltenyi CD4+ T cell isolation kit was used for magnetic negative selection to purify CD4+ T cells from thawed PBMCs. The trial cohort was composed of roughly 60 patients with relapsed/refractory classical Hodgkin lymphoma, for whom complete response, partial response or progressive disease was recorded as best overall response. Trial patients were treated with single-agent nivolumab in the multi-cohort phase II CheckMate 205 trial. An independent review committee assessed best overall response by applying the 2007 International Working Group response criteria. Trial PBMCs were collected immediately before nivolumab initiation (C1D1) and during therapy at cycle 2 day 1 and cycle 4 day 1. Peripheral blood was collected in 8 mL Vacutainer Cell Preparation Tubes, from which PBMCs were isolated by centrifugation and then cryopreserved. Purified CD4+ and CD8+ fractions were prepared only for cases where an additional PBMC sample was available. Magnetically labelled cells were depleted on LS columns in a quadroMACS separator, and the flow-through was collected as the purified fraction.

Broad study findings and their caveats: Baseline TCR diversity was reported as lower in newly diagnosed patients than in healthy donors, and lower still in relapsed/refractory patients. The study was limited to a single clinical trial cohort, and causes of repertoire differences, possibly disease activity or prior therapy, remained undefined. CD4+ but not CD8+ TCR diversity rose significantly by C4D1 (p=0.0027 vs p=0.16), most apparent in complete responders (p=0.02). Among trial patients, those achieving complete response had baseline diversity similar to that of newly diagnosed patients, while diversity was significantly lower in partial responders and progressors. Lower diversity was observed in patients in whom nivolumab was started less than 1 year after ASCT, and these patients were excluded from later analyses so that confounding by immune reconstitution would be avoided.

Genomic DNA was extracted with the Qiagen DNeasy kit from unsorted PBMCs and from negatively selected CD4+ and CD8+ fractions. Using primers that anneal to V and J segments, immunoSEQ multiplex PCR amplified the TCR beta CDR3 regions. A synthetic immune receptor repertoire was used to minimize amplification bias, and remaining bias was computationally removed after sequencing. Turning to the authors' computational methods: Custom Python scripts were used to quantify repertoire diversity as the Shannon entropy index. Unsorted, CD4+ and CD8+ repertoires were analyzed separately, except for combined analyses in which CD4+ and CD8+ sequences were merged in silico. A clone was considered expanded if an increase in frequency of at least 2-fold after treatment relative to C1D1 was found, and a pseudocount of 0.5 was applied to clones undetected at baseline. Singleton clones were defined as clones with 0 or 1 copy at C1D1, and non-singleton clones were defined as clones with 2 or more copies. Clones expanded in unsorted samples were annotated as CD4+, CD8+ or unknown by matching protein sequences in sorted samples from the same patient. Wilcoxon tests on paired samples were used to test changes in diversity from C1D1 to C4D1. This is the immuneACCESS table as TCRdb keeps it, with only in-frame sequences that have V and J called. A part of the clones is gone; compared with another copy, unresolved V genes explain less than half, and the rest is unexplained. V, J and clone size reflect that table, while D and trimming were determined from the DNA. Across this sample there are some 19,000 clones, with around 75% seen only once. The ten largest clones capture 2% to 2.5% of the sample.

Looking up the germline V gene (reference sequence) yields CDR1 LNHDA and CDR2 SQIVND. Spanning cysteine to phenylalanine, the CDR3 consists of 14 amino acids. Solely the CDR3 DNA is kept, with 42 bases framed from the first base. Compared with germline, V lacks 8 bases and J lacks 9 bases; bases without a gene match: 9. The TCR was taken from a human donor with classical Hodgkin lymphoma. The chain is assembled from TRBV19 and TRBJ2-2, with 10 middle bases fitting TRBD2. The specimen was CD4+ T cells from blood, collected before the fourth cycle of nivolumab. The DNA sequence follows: TGTGCCAGTCTTCCTAGCGGGAGCGCGAGGGAGCTGTTTTTT. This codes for CASLPSGSARELFF.